What follows are 30 T cell receptor beta chains derived from one specimen sequenced in a study of Tregs in tolerant kidney transplant recipients. Data came from immunoSEQ multiplex PCR; TCRdb stores just in-frame clones and leaves some out. The sample includes roughly 50,000 clones. The sequencing used CD4+ T cells from blood, collected before the transplant. The receptors here all came from a human donor who received a combined kidney and bone marrow transplant.

With respect to this clone: The sequenced fragment ends 3 residues before the CDR3 boundary, so the rest is inferred from the germline J gene. The chain uses TRBV19 and TRBJ1-5; 10 bases fit TRBD1. This CDR3 comprises 15 residues. Germline V gives CDR1 LNHDA, CDR2 SQIVND (reference sequence). V shed 7 bases, J shed 5 bases, and the junction held 8 bases outside the gene matches. Here the CDR3 reads CASKDRGFGHQPQHF. CDR3 DNA (partial): TGTGCCAGTAAGGACAGGGGGTTTGGTCATCAGCCC.

To note about this clone: The CDR3 extends 3 residues past the end of the read, so its final part is completed from the germline J gene. The chain uses TRBV6-2 or TRBV6-3 and TRBJ2-5; D is perhaps TRBD2 (5 bases). Germline lookup yields CDR1 MNHEY and CDR2 SVGEGT. This CDR3 region has 13 residues. Deletions cut 8 bases from V and 0 bases from J, with 10 bases between. The CDR3 bases that were read are TGTGCCAGCGGCCGAGGGTACCAAGAGACC. Its protein is CASGRGYQET. The full CDR3 protein is CASGRGYQETQYF.

Comments on this clone: The read terminates 3 residues ahead of where the CDR3 ends, so the germline J gene completes it. The chain joins TRBV10-2 to TRBJ2-5; D is perhaps TRBD2 (5 bases). Looked up from germline, CDR1 is WSHSY and CDR2 is SAAADI. The CDR3 has 13 residues. Trimming cost V 2 bases and J 5 bases, with 9 bases left between them. The CDR3 here is CASSEGGWETQYF. Incomplete CDR3 DNA: TGCGCCAGCAGTGAGGGCGGGTGGGAGACC.

As to this clone: The sequenced fragment ends 3 residues before the CDR3 boundary, so the rest is inferred from the germline J gene. V is TRBV18 and J is TRBJ1-5; 10 bases are shared with TRBD1. Germline V gene lookup returns CDR1 KGHSH and CDR2 LQKENI. V was pared by 1 base and J by 5 bases, with 2 bases of the junction left unmatched. The CDR3 spans 15 residues. The CDR3 region is CASSPRDRGDQPQHF. CDR3 DNA, as far as it was read: TGTGCCAGCTCACCACGGGACAGGGGTGATCAGCCC.

To note about this clone: The read finishes 3 residues shy of the CDR3 end, and the germline J gene is used to complete it. The chain combines TRBV18 with TRBJ1-1, with TRBD1 as a possible D gene (5 bases). The CDR3 runs 13 residues. CDR1 KGHSH and CDR2 LQKENI come from the germline V gene. The CDR3 DNA, read in part, is TGTGCCAGCTCCCCTTCAGGGTTTTCGGGA. It codes for CASSPSGFSG. The full CDR3 is CASSPSGFSGAFF.

On this clone itself: The read ends 3 residues shy of where the CDR3 ends; the end is completed using the germline J gene. The V call is TRBV19, the J call TRBJ1-2; the D is unclear. From germline, CDR1 is LNHDA and CDR2 SQIVND (reference sequence). This CDR3 is built from 14 residues. Incomplete CDR3 DNA: TGTGCCAGTAGTATTACTATCAGAGGAGCCGGC. Residues: CASSITIRGAG. The whole CDR3 is CASSITIRGAGYTF.

On this clone itself: Read data end 3 residues before the CDR3 end; the end is taken from the germline J gene. This chain connects TRBV5-6 to TRBJ1-2; unclear D gene. Germline CDR1 SGHDT, CDR2 YYEEEE. Trimming took off 2 bases at V and 4 bases at J, with 6 bases between the two ends. The CDR3 consists of 12 residues. Partial CDR3 DNA: TGTGCCAGCAGCTTTACACCCTATGGC. Amino acid sequence: CASSFTPYG. The whole CDR3 protein reads CASSFTPYGYTF.

Remarks on this clone: The read gets to within 3 residues of the CDR3 end, and the germline J gene fills in the rest. V usage is TRBV18 and J usage is TRBJ2-7; 8 positions match TRBD2. The junction had 5 bases not matched to a gene; V was cut back by 1 base and J by 0 bases. Germline V CDR1 and CDR2: KGHSH, LQKENI. The CDR3 is 16 residues long. The chain's CDR3 is CASSPLSLAGSYEQYF. The part of the CDR3 DNA that was read is TGTGCCAGCTCACCACTTTCCCTAGCGGGCTCCTACGAG. Full variable domain (remainder filled in from reference TRBV18 and TRBJ2-7): NAGVMQNPRHLVRRRGQEARLRCSPMKGHSHVYWYRQLPEEGLKFMVYLQKENIIDESGMPKERFSAEFPKEGPSILRIQQVVRGDSAAYFCASSPLSLAGSYEQYFGPGTRLTVT.

Concerning this clone: The read terminates 3 residues ahead of where the CDR3 ends, so the germline J gene completes it. The J gene is TRBJ2-1, the V gene TRBV18; 9 nucleotides match TRBD2. The CDR3 is 16 residues long. The germline gives CDR1 KGHSH, CDR2 LQKENI. Trimming at V came to 5 bases and at J to 5 bases, leaving 10 bases not matched to a gene. CDR3 loop: CASSSTGTSLNNEQFF. CDR3 bases read: TGTGCCAGCTCATCAACCGGGACTAGCCTCAACAATGAG. Full variable domain (outside the CDR3, taken from reference TRBV18 and TRBJ2-1): NAGVMQNPRHLVRRRGQEARLRCSPMKGHSHVYWYRQLPEEGLKFMVYLQKENIIDESGMPKERFSAEFPKEGPSILRIQQVVRGDSAAYFCASSSTGTSLNNEQFFGPGTRLTVL.

As for this clone: The read halts 3 residues ahead of the CDR3 end, with the missing end drawn from the germline J gene. The rearrangement joins TRBV30 to TRBJ2-2; 7 bases line up with TRBD1. This CDR3 spans 16 amino acids. V dropped 1 base and J dropped 4; count of bases not matched to a gene: 9. The V gene's germline CDR1 is GTSNPN and CDR2 SVGIG (reference sequence). The DNA read from the CDR3 is TGTGCCTGGAGTGGCCACAGGGGCGCGTTCACCGGGGAG. It is translated as CAWSGHRGAFTGE. The entire CDR3 protein reads CAWSGHRGAFTGELFF. The whole variable domain, remainder taken from reference TRBV30 and TRBJ2-2, is SQTIHQWPATLVQPVGSPLSLECTVEGTSNPNLYWYRQAAGRGLQLLFYSVGIGQISSEVPQNLSASRPQDRQFILSSKKLLLSDSGFYLCAWSGHRGAFTGELFFGEGSRLTVL.

Points on this clone: The CDR3 end is not reached by the read, which stops 3 residues before it; the germline J gene fills it in. The chain has TRBV29-1 and TRBJ2-3; D may be TRBD2 (5 bases). The CDR3 length is 11 residues. Germline V CDR1 and CDR2: SQVTM, ANQGSEA. Trimming took 3 bases from V and 6 from J, leaving 7 bases between them. The CDR3 sequence: CSVDRGDTQYF. CDR3 DNA (partial): TGCAGCGTTGACCGAGGGGATACG.

About this clone: Read coverage stops 3 residues before the CDR3 terminus; the germline J gene supplies the remainder. J is TRBJ1-1 and V is TRBV18; D not certain. Trimming pared 2 bases from V and 3 bases from J, leaving 7 bases between. The CDR3 is 13 amino acids. CDR1 is KGHSH and CDR2 is LQKENI in the germline V gene. The part of the CDR3 DNA that was read is TGTGCCAGCTCACCAGGCGGGGACACTGAA. Amino acid sequence: CASSPGGDTE. The entire CDR3 sequence reads CASSPGGDTEAFF.

Details on this clone: The read ends 3 residues early relative to the CDR3; the germline J gene fills the gap. This chain uses TRBV5-4 with TRBJ1-2; D perhaps matches TRBD1 (6 bases). Between the trimmed V and J ends, which lost 4 bases and 7 bases, there was a span of 11 bases. Per the germline V gene, CDR1 is SGHNT and CDR2 is YYREEE (reference sequence). This CDR3 has 12 residues. The CDR3 here is CASSLQGTGYTF. The part of the CDR3 DNA that was read is TGTGCCAGCAGCCTACAGGGTACTGGC.

This CDR3 is CASSLVGTGNDEQFF. CDR3 bases read: TGTGCCAGCAGCTTGGTAGGGACAGGTAACGATGAG. The chain combines TRBV7-2 with TRBJ2-1, with TRBD1 identical over 8 bases. The read ends 3 residues before the CDR3 terminus; that terminus is restored from the germline J gene. The V segment lost 3 bases and the J segment 8 bases; nucleotides outside the gene matches: 9. CDR1 is SGHTA and CDR2 is FQGNSA in the germline V gene. This CDR3 is 15 amino acids long.

On this clone itself: The read comes to an end 3 residues before the CDR3 does, leaving the germline J gene to fill in the end. V and J are TRBV20-1 and TRBJ1-4; D is perhaps TRBD1 (5 bases). The V end was cut by 0 bases, the J end by 3 bases, with 11 bases between. This CDR3 spans 15 amino acids. Germline V gene lookup returns CDR1 DFQATT and CDR2 SNEGSKA (reference sequence). Partial CDR3 DNA: TGCAGTGCTAGAGATCCAAGACAGCCTAATGAAAAA. This translates into CSARDPRQPNEK. In full, the CDR3 reads CSARDPRQPNEKLFF.

To note about this clone: Coverage ceases 3 residues before the CDR3 finishes, and the germline J gene fills in the end. The chain is built from TRBV7-2 and TRBJ1-1; D unclear. Trimming removed 0 bases from V and 6 bases from J, with 11 bases in between. The CDR3 totals 14 residues. Per the germline V gene, CDR1 is SGHTA and CDR2 is FQGNSA. The CDR3: CASSLAARDPEAFF. CDR3 DNA, as far as it was read: TGTGCCAGCAGCTTAGCGGCTAGAGATCCTGAA.

On this clone: The sequenced fragment ends 3 residues before the CDR3 boundary, so the rest is inferred from the germline J gene. This chain uses TRBV29-1 with TRBJ1-1, with 9 bases matching TRBD1. Per the germline V gene, CDR1 is SQVTM and CDR2 is ANQGSEA. With V trimmed by 7 bases and J by 7 bases, 10 bases remained unmatched. This CDR3 is 13 amino acids long. The CDR3 spells CSAKTGGAGEAFF. The DNA read from the CDR3 is TGCAGCGCGAAAACAGGGGGCGCGGGTGAA.

Of note for this clone: The read falls 3 residues short of the CDR3 end, and the missing part is taken from the germline J gene. The gene calls are TRBV2 and TRBJ2-3; 12 positions agree with TRBD2. The CDR3 runs 13 residues. CDR1 and CDR2 from the germline V gene are SNHLY and FYNNEI. The CDR3 here is CASSETSGRSQYF. The covered CDR3 bases are TGTGCCAGCAGTGAAACTAGCGGGAGGTCG.

About this clone: Coverage ceases 3 residues before the CDR3 finishes, and the germline J gene fills in the end. The gene calls are TRBV7-7 and TRBJ2-5; TRBD2 is a possible D gene (6 bases). Trimming took off 5 bases at V and 5 bases at J, with 18 bases between the two ends. There are 15 residues in the CDR3. Germline CDR1 is SSHAT and CDR2 is FNYEAQ (reference sequence). The CDR3 loop is CASSLLSTSTETQYF. The sequenced CDR3 bases are TGTGCCAGCAGCCTCCTCTCTACTAGCACCGAGACC.

Regarding this clone: Read sequence stops 3 residues before the CDR3 end, and the germline J gene provides the missing end. The V call is TRBV2, the J call TRBJ2-6, with D maybe TRBD1 (6 bases). The germline gives CDR1 SNHLY, CDR2 FYNNEI. The CDR3 is 16 amino acids. V lost 5 bases to trimming and J lost 0 bases, with 11 bases between them. This CDR3 reads CASSLLGGSGANVLTF. CDR3 DNA, as far as it was read: TGTGCCAGCAGTTTGCTAGGGGGCTCTGGGGCCAACGTC.

To note about this clone: The read ends 3 residues early relative to the CDR3; the germline J gene fills the gap. The chain is built from TRBV30 and TRBJ2-1; weak D call: TRBD1 (6 bases). Germline CDR1 GTSNPN, CDR2 SVGIG (reference sequence). The CDR3 length is 13 residues. Trimming pared 8 bases from V and 6 bases from J, leaving 17 bases between. The covered CDR3 bases are TGTGCCACCGGTGGGGACAACGGCAATGAG. As protein: CATGGDNGNE. The CDR3 reads in full as CATGGDNGNEQFF.

A remark on this clone: Read coverage stops 3 residues before the CDR3 terminus; the germline J gene supplies the remainder. V usage is TRBV2 and J usage is TRBJ1-1; TRBD1 matches at 8 bases. Looked up from germline, CDR1 is SNHLY and CDR2 is FYNNEI. The CDR3 covers 14 residues. J lost 1 base, V lost 5 bases, and 3 bases had no gene match. CDR3 sequence: CASSPDRGNTEAFF. The sequenced CDR3 bases are TGTGCCAGCAGTCCTGACAGGGGGAACACTGAA. Filled out from reference TRBV2 and TRBJ1-1, the complete variable domain reads EPEVTQTPSHQVTQMGQEVILRCVPISNHLYFYWYRQILGQKVEFLVSFYNNEISEKSEIFDDQFSVERPDGSNFTLKIRSTKLEDSAMYFCASSPDRGNTEAFFGQGTRLTVV.

In the case of this clone: The read gets to within 3 residues of the CDR3 end, and the germline J gene fills in the rest. The J gene is TRBJ1-1, the V gene TRBV19, with D perhaps TRBD1 (6 bases). The CDR3 is 14 residues long. Germline assignment: CDR1 LNHDA and CDR2 SQIVND (reference sequence). The CDR3 reads CASSRRTAGGEAFF. The sequenced part of the CDR3 DNA is TGTGCCAGTAGTAGGCGGACAGCCGGAGGGGAA.

Points on this clone: The read finishes 3 residues shy of the CDR3 end, and the germline J gene is used to complete it. This chain uses TRBV19 with TRBJ2-2; D is unresolved. Trimming shortened V by 5 bases and J by 0 bases, and 13 bases separated the two germline ends. Germline V gives CDR1 LNHDA, CDR2 SQIVND (reference sequence). The CDR3 extends over 16 amino acids. CDR3 amino acids: CASSRWAPTNTGELFF. The sequenced part of the CDR3 DNA is TGTGCCAGTAGTCGATGGGCCCCAACGAACACCGGGGAG.

Remarks on this clone: From the germline J gene comes the end of the CDR3, since the read stops 3 residues before it. The gene calls are TRBV2 and TRBJ2-3; the D is unclear. V was pared by 1 base and J by 6 bases, with 11 bases between. The V gene's germline CDR1 is SNHLY and CDR2 FYNNEI. The CDR3 has 14 amino acids. The sequenced CDR3 bases are TGTGCCAGCAGTGAAGTCTCCGTCAGGGATACG. Translation gives CASSEVSVRDT. The entire CDR3 protein reads CASSEVSVRDTQYF.

Concerning this clone itself: The CDR3 end is not reached by the read, which stops 3 residues before it; the germline J gene fills it in. V and J are TRBV7-9 and TRBJ1-4; tentative D call: TRBD1 (5 bases). CDR3 length equals 14 residues. The V end lost 4 bases, the J end lost 2 bases, and 8 bases lay between the germline ends. Germline CDR1 and CDR2: SEHNR and FQNEAQ (reference sequence). CDR3 DNA, as far as it was read: TGTGCCAGCAGCTCCAGGGTCACTAATGAAAAA. This codes for CASSSRVTNEK. The complete CDR3 protein is CASSSRVTNEKLFF.

Worth noting for this clone: The missing CDR3 end, 3 residues past where the read stops, is filled in from the germline J gene. The rearrangement links TRBV20-1 to TRBJ2-3; 11 bases agree with TRBD2. The junction had 12 bases not matched to a gene; V was cut back by 0 bases and J by 4 bases. CDR1 is DFQATT, CDR2 SNEGSKA, per germline (reference sequence). CDR3 length: 18 amino acids. The covered CDR3 bases are TGCAGTGCTAGAGAACTAGCGGGAGACTACCGGCGGGCAGATACG. It encodes CSARELAGDYRRADT. The full CDR3 protein is CSARELAGDYRRADTQYF.

For this clone: The sequence runs out 3 residues before the end of the CDR3; the remainder is reconstructed from the germline J gene. The rearrangement joins TRBV5-1 to TRBJ1-1; D perhaps matches TRBD1 (5 bases). CDR3 length equals 14 residues. Germline V gives CDR1 SGHRS, CDR2 YFSETQ. V lost 2 bases and J 3 bases, leaving 11 bases between the germline ends. CDR3 DNA (partial): TGCGCCAGCAGCTTCGTTGGGGGGTACACTGAA. This sequence encodes CASSFVGGYTE. The whole CDR3 is CASSFVGGYTEAFF.

Turning to this clone: The read ends 3 residues before the CDR3 terminus; that terminus is restored from the germline J gene. The gene calls are TRBV19 and TRBJ1-2; D is undetermined. Trimming shortened V by 1 base and J by 5 bases, and 8 bases separated the two germline ends. Germline CDR1 and CDR2: LNHDA and SQIVND (reference sequence). This CDR3 has 13 residues. The CDR3 loop reads CASSIGQTYGYTF. The part of the CDR3 DNA that was read is TGTGCCAGTAGTATAGGGCAGACTTATGGC.

On this clone: Read data end 3 residues before the CDR3 end; the end is taken from the germline J gene. V is TRBV5-1 and J is TRBJ1-2, with 8 bases fitting TRBD1. CDR3 size: 14 residues. Losses at the gene ends were 0 bases for V and 4 bases for J; bases not matched to a gene: 2. Germline CDR1 SGHRS, CDR2 YFSETQ. Here the CDR3 reads CASSLGTGTYGYTF. The DNA read from the CDR3 is TGCGCCAGCAGCTTGGGGACAGGGACCTATGGC.